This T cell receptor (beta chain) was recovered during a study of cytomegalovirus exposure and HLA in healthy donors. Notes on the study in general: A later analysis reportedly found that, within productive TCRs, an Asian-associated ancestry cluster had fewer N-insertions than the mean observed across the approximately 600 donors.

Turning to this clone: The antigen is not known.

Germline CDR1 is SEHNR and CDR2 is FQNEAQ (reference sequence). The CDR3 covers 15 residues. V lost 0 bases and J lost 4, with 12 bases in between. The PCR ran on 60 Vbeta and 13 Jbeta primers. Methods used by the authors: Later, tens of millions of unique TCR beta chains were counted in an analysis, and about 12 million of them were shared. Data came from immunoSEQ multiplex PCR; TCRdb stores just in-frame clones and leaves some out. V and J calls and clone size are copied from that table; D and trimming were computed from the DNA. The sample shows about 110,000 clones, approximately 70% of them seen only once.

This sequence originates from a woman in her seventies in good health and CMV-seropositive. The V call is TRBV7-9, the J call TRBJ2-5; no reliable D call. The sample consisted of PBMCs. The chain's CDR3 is CASSLALGISETQYF. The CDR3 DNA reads TGTGCCAGCAGCTTAGCATTGGGCATTTCAGAGACCCAGTACTTC.